These 14 T cell receptor beta chains share one sample of origin, sequenced in a study of T cells in Graves' hyperthyroidism and ophthalmopathy. Using RNA transcripts as the source, TCR beta CDR3 regions were amplified. First-round RT-PCR with HTBI primers amplified the TCR CDR3 region. TCRdb passed the multiplex PCR reads through MiXCR, listing each CDR3 protein once. This sample has roughly 580,000 distinct CDR3 sequences, with approximately 15% found just once. The sample was blood. The receptors shown here come from a woman aged 25 to 45 with Graves' hyperthyroidism that later progressed to Graves' ophthalmopathy.

There are many counts of this clonotype. The chain is built from TRBV20-1 and TRBJ1-1; no clear D gene. The CDR3 totals 12 residues. Trimming took off 5 bases at V and 0 bases at J, with 7 bases between the two ends. Germline V lookup: CDR1 DFQATT, CDR2 SNEGSKA (reference sequence). CDR3 DNA sequence: TGCAGTGCTGGCTATCTGAACACTGAAGCTTTCTTT. Protein product: CSAGYLNTEAFF.

This clonotype appeared a few times. Germline and junction disagree at one end, which may indicate a read error. The chain uses TRBV6-1 and TRBJ2-1, with 8 nucleotides matching TRBD1. Germline CDR1 is MNHNS and CDR2 is SASEGT. This CDR3 comprises 15 residues. CDR3 residues: CASTETQGADIEQLF. In nucleotides, the CDR3 is TGTGCCAGCACCGAAACGCAGGGGGCGGATATTGAGCAGCTCTTC.

In DNA form, the CDR3 reads TGTGCTAGTGCCTCGAACTACGAGCAGTACTTC. Its translation is CASASNYEQYF. The chain links TRBV12-5 to TRBJ2-7; D unresolved. Per germline, CDR1 LGHNT and CDR2 FRNRAP. The V and J ends lost 7 bases and 3 bases respectively, with 7 bases between them. The length of the CDR3 is 11 residues.

A word on this clonotype: This may stem from a read error, because a much larger clone lies one nucleotide away. No conserved phenylalanine or tryptophan is present at the end of the CDR3, so a read error is the likely explanation. The chain uses TRBV7-9 and TRBJ2-7, with a weak D call TRBD2 (5 bases). There are 15 residues in the CDR3. Germline V CDR1 and CDR2: SEHNR, FQNEAQ (reference sequence). Trimming stripped 2 bases from V and 1 base from J, with 12 bases between. CDR3 in DNA: TGTGCCAGCAGCTTATTGGACTGGGATTCCTACGAGCAGTACCTC. It yields the protein CASSLLDWDSYEQYL.

The table lists this clonotype with a count of one. One base away lies a much larger clone, so this may be a sequencing read error. The chain couples TRBV13 to TRBJ2-5, with unresolved D. The CDR3 has 14 residues. V was cut by 5 bases and J by 5 bases, with 15 bases left in between. The germline CDR1 and CDR2 sequences are PRHDT and FYEKMQ (reference sequence). CDR3 nucleotide sequence: TGTGCCAGCAGCCATGTACCCAGCTGGGAGACCCAGTACTTC. It specifies CASSHVPSWETQYF.

Regarding this clonotype: It may be a read error: a sequence one base away is much more abundant. The CDR3 bases are TGTGCCAGCAGTTTCCCCCAGGACTTCTCCTACGAGCAGTTCTTC. Translated, it gives CASSFPQDFSYEQFF. The rearrangement uses TRBV28 and TRBJ2-7, with a tentative D call TRBD2 (5 bases). The last part of the DNA fits TRBJ2-1 better; the J call may be wrong. This CDR3 is 15 amino acids long. The germline V gene encodes CDR1 MDHEN and CDR2 SYDVKM.

This clonotype has a count of ten or more. V gene TRBV18 combines with J gene TRBJ1-1; D unresolved. The CDR3 consists of 11 residues. The V end lost 6 bases, the J end lost 5 bases, and 7 bases lay between the germline ends. CDR1 and CDR2 from the germline V gene are KGHSH and LQKENI. CDR3 region: CASSTRTEAFF. For the CDR3, the DNA is TGTGCCAGCTCGACCAGGACTGAAGCTTTCTTT.

The chain joins TRBV20-1 to TRBJ2-1; D gene uncertain. Looked up from germline, CDR1 is DFQATT and CDR2 is SNEGSKA (reference sequence). V lost 0 bases to trimming and J lost 9 bases, with 27 bases between them. The CDR3 has 18 residues. The CDR3 DNA is TGCAGTGCTAGAGATTGGATATTAGCCAGCACGGCTTTCGGTGAGCAGTTCTTC. It translates to CSARDWILASTAFGEQFF.

On this clonotype itself: A read error is possible here, since a much larger clone lies one base away. The V call is TRBV7-2, the J call TRBJ1-1; 11 bases map to TRBD1. Germline V gene data show CDR1 as SGHTA and CDR2 as FQGNSA. CDR3 length equals 15 residues. The DNA of the CDR3 is TGTGCCAGCCGGACAGGGGGCTATTTGAACGCTGAAGCTTTCTTT. It specifies CASRTGGYLNAEAFF.

The gene calls are TRBV4-3 and TRBJ1-2; possibly TRBD1 for D (6 bases). CDR3 length equals 16 residues. Per germline, CDR1 LGHNA and CDR2 YSLEER. V was cut by 0 bases and J by 8 bases, with 19 bases left in between. The CDR3 is CASSQDIGEQGVGYTF. The CDR3 DNA reads as TGCGCCAGCAGCCAAGATATCGGGGAACAGGGAGTAGGCTACACCTTC.

The rearrangement uses TRBV4-1 and TRBJ2-1; 8 bases are shared with TRBD1. The CDR3 totals 14 residues. J lost 9 bases, V lost 3 bases, and 7 bases had no gene match. The germline V gene has CDR1 MGHRA and CDR2 YSYEKL. DNA for the CDR3: TGCGCCAGCAGCCACGCAGGGACAGGTGGTGAGCAGTTCTTC. Its protein product is CASSHAGTGGEQFF.

This clonotype was counted between two and nine times. The chain joins TRBV12-5 to TRBJ1-5; 11 nucleotides line up with TRBD1. This CDR3 contains 18 residues. V lost 3 bases to trimming and J lost 5 bases; unmatched junction nucleotides: 12. Germline lookup yields CDR1 LGHNT and CDR2 FRNRAP. CDR3 protein: CASGFASSGTGGDQPQHF. For the CDR3, the DNA is TGTGCTAGTGGTTTCGCCAGTTCGGGGACAGGGGGGGATCAGCCCCAGCATTTT.

This clonotype has a count of ten or more. The chain has TRBV27 and TRBJ2-2, with a weak D call TRBD2 (6 bases). This CDR3 is 12 amino acids long. V lost 8 bases to trimming and J lost 7 bases, with 11 bases between them. The germline V gene has CDR1 MNHEY and CDR2 SMNVEV (reference sequence). CDR3 in DNA: TGTGCCAGCCGAGGAGGGATCGGGGAGCTGTTTTTT. Translation gives CASRGGIGELFF.

Remarks on this clonotype: A much bigger clone sits one base away, suggesting this may be a read error. This chain links TRBV15 with TRBJ2-3, with a tentative D call TRBD2 (5 bases). Germline V gene sequence: CDR1 LNHNV, CDR2 YYDKDF (reference sequence). This CDR3 comprises 16 residues. Trimming removed 4 bases at V and 0 bases at J, with 14 bases between. CDR3: CATSNRVGVSTDTQYF. Here the CDR3 DNA reads TGTGCCACCAGCAACCGGGTCGGGGTGAGCACAGATACGCAGTATTTT.